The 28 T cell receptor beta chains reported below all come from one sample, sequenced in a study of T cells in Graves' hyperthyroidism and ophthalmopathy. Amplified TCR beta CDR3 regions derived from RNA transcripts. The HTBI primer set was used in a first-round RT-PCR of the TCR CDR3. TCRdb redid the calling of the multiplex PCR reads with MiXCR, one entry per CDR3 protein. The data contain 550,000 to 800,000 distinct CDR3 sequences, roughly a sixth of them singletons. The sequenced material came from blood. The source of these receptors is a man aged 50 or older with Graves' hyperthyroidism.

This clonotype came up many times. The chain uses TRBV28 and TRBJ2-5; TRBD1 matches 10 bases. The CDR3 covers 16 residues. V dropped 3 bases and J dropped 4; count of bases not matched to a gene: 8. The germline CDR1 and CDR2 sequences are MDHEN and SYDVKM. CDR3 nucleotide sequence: TGTGCCAGCAGTTTTCTCCACCGGGACAGGGGAGAGACCCAGTACTTC. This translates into CASSFLHRDRGETQYF.

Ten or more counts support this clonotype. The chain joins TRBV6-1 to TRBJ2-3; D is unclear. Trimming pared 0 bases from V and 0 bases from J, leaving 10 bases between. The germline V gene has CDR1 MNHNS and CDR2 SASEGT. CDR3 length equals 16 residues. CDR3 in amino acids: CASSEAVAPSTDTQYF. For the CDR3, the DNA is TGTGCCAGCAGTGAAGCGGTGGCACCAAGCACAGATACGCAGTATTTT.

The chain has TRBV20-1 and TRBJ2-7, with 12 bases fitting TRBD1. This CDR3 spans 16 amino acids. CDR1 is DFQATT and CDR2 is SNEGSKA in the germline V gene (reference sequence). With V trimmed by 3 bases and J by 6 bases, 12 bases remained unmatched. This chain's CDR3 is CSASPPSGQGASEQYF. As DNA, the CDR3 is TGCAGTGCTAGTCCCCCCTCGGGACAGGGGGCTAGCGAGCAGTACTTC.

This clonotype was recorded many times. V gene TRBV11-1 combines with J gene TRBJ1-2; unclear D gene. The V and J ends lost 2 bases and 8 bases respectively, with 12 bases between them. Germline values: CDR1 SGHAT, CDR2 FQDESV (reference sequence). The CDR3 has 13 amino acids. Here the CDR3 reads CASSLWVGVGYTF. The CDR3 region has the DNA TGTGCCAGCAGCTTATGGGTAGGAGTCGGCTACACCTTC. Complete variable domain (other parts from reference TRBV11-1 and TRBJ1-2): EAEVAQSPRYKITEKSQAVAFWCDPISGHATLYWYRQILGQGPELLVQFQDESVVDDSQLPKDRFSAERLKGVDSTLKIQPAELGDSAMYLCASSLWVGVGYTFGSGTRLTVV.

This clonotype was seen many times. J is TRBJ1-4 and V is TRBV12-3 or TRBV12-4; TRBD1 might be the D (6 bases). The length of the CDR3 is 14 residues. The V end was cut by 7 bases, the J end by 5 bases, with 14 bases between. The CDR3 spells CASTMDSWNEKLFF. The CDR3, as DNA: TGTGCCAGCACCATGGACAGCTGGAATGAAAAACTGTTTTTT.

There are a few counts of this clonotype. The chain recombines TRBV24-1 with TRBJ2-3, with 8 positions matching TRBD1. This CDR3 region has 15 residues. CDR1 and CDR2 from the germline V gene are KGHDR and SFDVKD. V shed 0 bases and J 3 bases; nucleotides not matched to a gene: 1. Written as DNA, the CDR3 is TGTGCCACCAGTGATTTGGGACAGGGTACAGATACGCAGTATTTT. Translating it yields CATSDLGQGTDTQYF.

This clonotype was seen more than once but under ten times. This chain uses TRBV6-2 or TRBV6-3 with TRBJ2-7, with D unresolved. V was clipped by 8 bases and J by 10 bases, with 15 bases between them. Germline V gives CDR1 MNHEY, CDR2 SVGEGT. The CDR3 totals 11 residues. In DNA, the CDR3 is TGTGCCAGCGGCCCCGGCATTCGACAGTACTTC. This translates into CASGPGIRQYF.

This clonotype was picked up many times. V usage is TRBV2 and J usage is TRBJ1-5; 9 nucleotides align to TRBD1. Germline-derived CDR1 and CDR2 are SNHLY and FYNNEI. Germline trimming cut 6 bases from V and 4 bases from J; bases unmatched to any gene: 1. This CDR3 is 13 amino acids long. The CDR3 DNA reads TGTGCCAGCAGGACAGGGGGGAATCAGCCCCAGCATTTT. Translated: CASRTGGNQPQHF.

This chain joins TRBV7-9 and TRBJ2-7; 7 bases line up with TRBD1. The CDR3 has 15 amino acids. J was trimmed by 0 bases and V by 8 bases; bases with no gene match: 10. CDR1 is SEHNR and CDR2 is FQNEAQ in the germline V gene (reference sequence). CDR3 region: CASGPLRQGSYEQYF. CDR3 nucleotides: TGTGCCAGCGGTCCGTTAAGACAGGGCTCCTACGAGCAGTACTTC.

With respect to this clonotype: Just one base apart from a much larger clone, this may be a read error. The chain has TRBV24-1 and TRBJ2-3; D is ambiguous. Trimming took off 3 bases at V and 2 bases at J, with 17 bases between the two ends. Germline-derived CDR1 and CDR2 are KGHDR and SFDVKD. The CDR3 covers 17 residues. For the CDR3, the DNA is TGTGCCACCAGTGATGCCAAGAGCCCGACAATCACAGATACGCAGTATTTT. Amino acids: CATSDAKSPTITDTQYF.

CDR3 amino acids: CASSMGTGEISGELFF. CDR3 DNA sequence: TGTGCCAGTAGTATGGGAACAGGGGAAATCTCCGGGGAGCTGTTTTTT. This rearrangement joins TRBV19 to TRBJ2-2, with 7 bases matching TRBD1. This CDR3 has 16 residues. CDR1 and CDR2 from the germline V gene are LNHDA and SQIVND (reference sequence). Trimming removed 3 bases from V and 6 bases from J; junction bases left unmatched: 10. Supplemented by reference TRBV19 and TRBJ2-2, the full variable domain reads DGGITQSPKYLFRKEGQNVTLSCEQNLNHDAMYWYRQDPGQGLRLIYYSQIVNDFQKGDIAEGYSVSREKKESFPLTVTSAQKNPTAFYLCASSMGTGEISGELFFGEGSRLTVL.

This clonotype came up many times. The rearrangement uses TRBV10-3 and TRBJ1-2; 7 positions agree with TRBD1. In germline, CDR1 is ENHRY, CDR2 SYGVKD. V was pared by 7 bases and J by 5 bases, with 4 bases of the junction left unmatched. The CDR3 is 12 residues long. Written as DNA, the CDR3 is TGTGCCATCACAGGGACAGCTTATGGCTACACCTTC. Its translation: CAITGTAYGYTF.

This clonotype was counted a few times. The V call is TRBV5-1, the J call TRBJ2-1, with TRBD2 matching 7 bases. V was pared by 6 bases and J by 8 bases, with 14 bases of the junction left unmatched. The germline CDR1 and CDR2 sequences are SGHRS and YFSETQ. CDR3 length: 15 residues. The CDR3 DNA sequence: TGCGCCAGCAAAACCTTGGGGAGGGCGAGCGATGAGCAGTTCTTC. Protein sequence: CASKTLGRASDEQFF.

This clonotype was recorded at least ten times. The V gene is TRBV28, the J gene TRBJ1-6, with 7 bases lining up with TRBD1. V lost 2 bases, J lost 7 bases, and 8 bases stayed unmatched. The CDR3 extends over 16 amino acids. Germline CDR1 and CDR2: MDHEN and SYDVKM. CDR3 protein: CASSLGLQGENSPLHF. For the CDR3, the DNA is TGTGCCAGCAGTTTAGGTTTGCAGGGGGAAAATTCACCCCTCCACTTT.

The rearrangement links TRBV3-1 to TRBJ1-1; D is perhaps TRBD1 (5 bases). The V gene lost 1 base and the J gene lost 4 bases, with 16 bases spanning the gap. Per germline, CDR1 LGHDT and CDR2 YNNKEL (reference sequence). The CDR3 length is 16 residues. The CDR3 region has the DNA TGTGCCAGCAGCCAAGTTAGCGTCAGGGTGATCACTGAAGCTTTCTTT. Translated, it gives CASSQVSVRVITEAFF.

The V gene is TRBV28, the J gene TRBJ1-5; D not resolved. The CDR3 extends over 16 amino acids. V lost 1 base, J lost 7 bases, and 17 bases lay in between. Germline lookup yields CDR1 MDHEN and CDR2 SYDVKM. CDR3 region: CASSLSLIPPRQPQHF. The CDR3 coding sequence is TGTGCCAGCAGTTTATCCCTTATACCCCCTCGCCAGCCCCAGCATTTT.

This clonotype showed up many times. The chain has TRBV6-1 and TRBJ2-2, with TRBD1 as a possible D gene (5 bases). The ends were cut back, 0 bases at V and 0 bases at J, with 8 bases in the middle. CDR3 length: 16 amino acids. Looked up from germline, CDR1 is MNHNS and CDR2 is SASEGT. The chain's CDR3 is CASSEAAGSNTGELFF. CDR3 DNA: TGTGCCAGCAGTGAAGCGGCAGGGTCGAACACCGGGGAGCTGTTTTTT.

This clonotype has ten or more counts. CDR3 DNA sequence: TGTGCCAGCAGGCCGGATTACACAGATACGCAGTATTTT. Its translation: CASRPDYTDTQYF. This chain links TRBV12-3 or TRBV12-4 with TRBJ2-3; D remains ambiguous. This CDR3 is 13 amino acids long. The V end was cut by 6 bases, the J end by 2 bases, with 9 bases between.

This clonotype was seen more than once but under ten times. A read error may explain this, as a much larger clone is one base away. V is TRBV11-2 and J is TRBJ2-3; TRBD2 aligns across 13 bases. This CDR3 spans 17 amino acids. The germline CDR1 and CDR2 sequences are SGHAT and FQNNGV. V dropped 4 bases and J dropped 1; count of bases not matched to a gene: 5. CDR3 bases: TGTGCCAGCAGCTCGACTAGCGGGAGGACGGGCACAGATACGCAGTATTTT. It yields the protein CASSSTSGRTGTDTQYF.

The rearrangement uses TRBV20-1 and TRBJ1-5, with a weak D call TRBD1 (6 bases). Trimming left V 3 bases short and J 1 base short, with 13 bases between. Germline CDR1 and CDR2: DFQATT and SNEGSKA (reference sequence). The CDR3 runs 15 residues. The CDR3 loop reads CSARVGAKSNQPQHF. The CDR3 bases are TGCAGTGCTAGGGTGGGGGCTAAAAGCAATCAGCCCCAGCATTTT.

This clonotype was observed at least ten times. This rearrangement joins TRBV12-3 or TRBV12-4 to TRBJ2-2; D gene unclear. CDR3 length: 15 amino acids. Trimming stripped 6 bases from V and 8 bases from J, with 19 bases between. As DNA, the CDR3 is TGTGCCAGCAGCCTAAACAGAACCCCTGCTGGGGAGCTGTTTTTT. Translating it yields CASSLNRTPAGELFF.

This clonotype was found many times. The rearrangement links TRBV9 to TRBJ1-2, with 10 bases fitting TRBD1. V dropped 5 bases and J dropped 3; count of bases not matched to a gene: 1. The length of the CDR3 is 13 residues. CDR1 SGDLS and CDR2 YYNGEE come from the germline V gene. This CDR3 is CASRGTGDYGYTF. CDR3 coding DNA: TGTGCCAGCAGAGGGACAGGGGACTATGGCTACACCTTC.

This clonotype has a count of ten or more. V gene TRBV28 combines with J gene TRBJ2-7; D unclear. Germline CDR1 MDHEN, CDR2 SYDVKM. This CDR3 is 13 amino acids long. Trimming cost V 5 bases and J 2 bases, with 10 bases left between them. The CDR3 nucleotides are TGTGCCAGCAGTGGTGACGGAACCTACGAGCAGTACTTC. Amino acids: CASSGDGTYEQYF.

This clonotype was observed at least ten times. DNA for the CDR3: TGCAGTGCTAGATTCCAGGGAAACACCGGGGAGCTGTTTTTT. Translated: CSARFQGNTGELFF. This chain joins TRBV20-1 and TRBJ2-2, with a weak D call TRBD1 (5 bases). This CDR3 is 14 amino acids long. Trimming removed 2 bases from V and 2 bases from J, with 9 bases in between. CDR1 DFQATT and CDR2 SNEGSKA come from the germline V gene (reference sequence).

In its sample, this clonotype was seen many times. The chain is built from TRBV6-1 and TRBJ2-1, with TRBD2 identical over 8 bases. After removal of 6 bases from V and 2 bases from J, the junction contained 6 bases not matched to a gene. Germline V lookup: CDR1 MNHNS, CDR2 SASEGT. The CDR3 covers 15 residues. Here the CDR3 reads CASRLGGDPYNEQFF. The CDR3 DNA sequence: TGTGCCAGCAGGCTCGGGGGGGACCCCTACAATGAGCAGTTCTTC.

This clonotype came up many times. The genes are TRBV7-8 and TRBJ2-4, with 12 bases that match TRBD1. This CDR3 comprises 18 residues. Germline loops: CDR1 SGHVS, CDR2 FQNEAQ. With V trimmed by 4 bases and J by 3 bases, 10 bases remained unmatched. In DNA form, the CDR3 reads TGTGCCAGCAGCTCGGGACAGGGGGCGCGAGTAGGCAAAAACATTCAGTACTTC. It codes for CASSSGQGARVGKNIQYF.

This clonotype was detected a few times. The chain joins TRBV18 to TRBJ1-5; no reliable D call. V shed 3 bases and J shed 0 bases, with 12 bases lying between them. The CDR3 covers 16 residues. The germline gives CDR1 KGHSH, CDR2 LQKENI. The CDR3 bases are TGTGCCAGCTCACCTCCCCCAGGCAATAGCAATCAGCCCCAGCATTTT. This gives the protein CASSPPPGNSNQPQHF.

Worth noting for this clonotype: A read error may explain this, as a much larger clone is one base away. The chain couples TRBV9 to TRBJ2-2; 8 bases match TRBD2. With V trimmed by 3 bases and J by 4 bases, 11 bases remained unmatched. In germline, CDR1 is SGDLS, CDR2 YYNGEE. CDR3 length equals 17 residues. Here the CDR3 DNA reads TGTGCCAGCAGCGGAAAGGGGGGACTAGGGGTCACCGGGGAGCTGTTTTTT. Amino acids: CASSGKGGLGVTGELFF.